This T cell receptor beta chain was profiled in a study of T cell repertoires in cytomegalovirus infection. Overall study context: Both a matching HLA type and CMV infection were indicated by public TCR beta signatures. General study findings and limits: CMV carriers having the relevant HLA were flagged by cumulative public TCR beta family frequency.

The CDR3 covers 15 residues. Germline-derived CDR1 and CDR2 are SGHTA and FQGNSA. V lost 4 bases and J 1 base, leaving 11 bases between the germline ends. Ten or more counts support this clonotype. Its specificity is not known. TCRdb re-called the reads with MiXCR, one entry per CDR3 protein. The table includes roughly 700,000 distinct CDR3 sequences, around 32% detected once. The sample in question was cultured PBMCs, obtained from culture after CMV antigen stimulation. The V and J genes are TRBV7-2 and TRBJ1-5; no definite D call. The receptor was isolated from a human donor in good health (CMV status not recorded). Some clones in this sample may be carry-over from other donors' samples. The DNA for the CDR3 is TGTGCCAGCAGCTCCCGCCCTGGCAGCAATCAGCCCCAGCATTTT. Protein sequence: CASSSRPGSNQPQHF.